The clone carrying this T cell receptor beta chain was counted a few times. Its target is not known. Making the TCR beta libraries involved quantitative 5'-RACE with molecular barcodes. Each CDR3 protein is one row after TCRdb ran MiXCR on the 5' RACE reads. There are about 800,000 distinct CDR3 sequences in the sample; approximately 12% occur only once, and 0.51% lies in the top ten. These data come from a study of CD8 T cells in ankylosing spondylitis. General observations from the study: Both synovial fluid and blood in reactive arthritis had previously been reported to carry some motif variants. Reportedly, matched ankylosing spondylitis synovial fluid was significantly enriched for disease-linked clones. A TCR beta motif of under ten highly homologous variants seemed to mark ankylosing spondylitis blood.

Trimming took 1 base from V and 5 from J; bases not matched to a gene: 9. Germline V gene data show CDR1 as LNHNV and CDR2 as YYDKDF (reference sequence). The CDR3 consists of 17 residues. The TCR was taken from a male donor with ankylosing spondylitis. The sample taken for sequencing was blood, either unsorted or a sorted T cell fraction (not recorded which). The V gene is TRBV15, the J gene TRBJ2-3; 10 bases fit TRBD2. This chain's CDR3 is CATSRGLAGAGLDTQYF. The CDR3 nucleotides read TGTGCCACCAGCAGAGGGCTAGCGGGGGCCGGCTTAGATACGCAGTATTTT. The entire variable domain, with the rest obtained from reference TRBV15 and TRBJ2-3, is as follows: DAMVIQNPRYQVTQFGKPVTLSCSQTLNHNVMYWYQQKSSQAPKLLFHYYDKDFNNEADTPDNFQSRRPNTSFCFLDIRSPGLGDTAMYLCATSRGLAGAGLDTQYFGPGTRLTVL.